Presented here are 18 T cell receptor beta chains from one specimen sequenced in a study of regulatory T cells in long-lasting Graves disease (dated by TCRdb to the early 2020s). Libraries came from multiplex PCR. Sequencing was performed on an Illumina HiSeq 4000. CDR3 regions were amplified by Arm-PCR with iRepertoire HTBI primers to construct TCR beta libraries. TCRdb passed the public sequencing reads through fastp at Q25 and MiXCR, retaining productive beta sequences. CDR3 protein duplicates are merged, each entry listing the most common genes and DNA. This sample is represented by more than 300,000 distinct CDR3 sequences; 15% to 17% of them were singletons. Of the sample, approximately 21% falls within the top ten clones. Reading the label with the study, this specimen's time point is: newly diagnosed GD, antithyroid drugs for less than 3 months. For both TCR sequencing and RNA sequencing, RNA was extracted from PBMCs using TRIzol.

Here the sequenced sample was peripheral blood mononuclear cells (PBMCs), taken at new diagnosis, from a patient treated with antithyroid drugs. Receptors were obtained from a female donor with Graves disease.

The chain couples TRBV30 to TRBJ2-3, with TRBD2 matching 13 bases. CDR3 size: 17 residues. Germline CDR1 is GTSNPN and CDR2 is SVGIG (reference sequence). CDR3 residues: CAIGSPGLAGFTDTQYF. Written as DNA, the CDR3 is TGTGCTATAGGCTCCCCGGGACTAGCGGGATTCACAGATACGCAGTATTTT.

This clonotype was seen at least ten times. The chain employs TRBV11-2 and TRBJ2-1, with 15 bases fitting TRBD2. Germline lookup yields CDR1 SGHAT and CDR2 FQNNGV. This CDR3 comprises 17 residues. The junction had 9 bases not matched to a gene; V was cut back by 3 bases and J by 9 bases. The CDR3 coding sequence is TGTGCCAGCAGCTTCTATCTACGGACTAGCGGGAGGGGTGAGCAGTTCTTC. Its translation: CASSFYLRTSGRGEQFF.

This clonotype was counted only a few times. CDR3 amino acids: CASKLLTRAGETQYF. The CDR3 bases are TGTGCCAGCAAACTGCTGACCCGGGCGGGAGAGACCCAGTACTTC. V and J are TRBV27 and TRBJ2-5; a weak D match, TRBD2 (5 bases). CDR3 length equals 15 residues. The germline CDR1 and CDR2 sequences are MNHEY and SMNVEV (reference sequence). With 7 bases removed from V and 4 bases from J, the gap between germline ends came to 19 bases.

This clonotype was detected a few times. The chain combines TRBV7-2 with TRBJ1-5, with 7 bases aligning to TRBD1. Trimming at V came to 5 bases and at J to 3 bases, leaving 16 bases not matched to a gene. Germline values: CDR1 SGHTA, CDR2 FQGNSA. This CDR3 contains 18 residues. The CDR3: CASSEPARRTGLNQPQHF. CDR3 DNA: TGTGCCAGCAGCGAACCGGCCCGAAGGACAGGCCTCAATCAGCCCCAGCATTTT.

This clonotype was counted many times. The chain links TRBV20-1 to TRBJ1-6; D gene ambiguous. V lost 5 bases and J 4 bases, leaving 12 bases between the germline ends. The CDR3 runs to 14 residues. Germline loops: CDR1 DFQATT, CDR2 SNEGSKA (reference sequence). Here the CDR3 DNA reads TGCAGTGCTGTGGAGGAAATTTATAATTCACCCCTCCACTTT. Translation gives CSAVEEIYNSPLHF.

There are many counts of this clonotype. V gene TRBV20-1 combines with J gene TRBJ2-7; the match to TRBD2 covers 7 bases. The J segment lost 3 bases and the V segment lost 6 bases, leaving 11 bases of the junction unmatched. Germline CDR1 and CDR2: DFQATT and SNEGSKA (reference sequence). The CDR3 extends over 14 amino acids. The CDR3 DNA is TGCAGTGCCCACCCCGGGACTAATGGCTACGAGCAGTACTTC. It is translated as CSAHPGTNGYEQYF.

This clonotype was recorded at least ten times. V and J are TRBV4-1 and TRBJ1-1; D may be TRBD1 (5 bases). The CDR3 loop spans 15 amino acids. Germline-derived CDR1 and CDR2 are MGHRA and YSYEKL. V gave up 3 bases and J gave up 6 bases, with 17 bases separating them. The CDR3 sequence: CASSQERTIYAEAFF. CDR3 sequence (DNA): TGCGCCAGCAGCCAGGAAAGGACAATCTACGCTGAAGCTTTCTTT.

Only a few counts were recorded for this clonotype. This chain links TRBV19 with TRBJ2-1; 7 nucleotides line up with TRBD1. Looked up from germline, CDR1 is LNHDA and CDR2 is SQIVND (reference sequence). The trim removed 6 bases at V and 3 bases at J, leaving 5 bases unmatched. The CDR3 contains 14 residues. The DNA of the CDR3 is TGTGCCAGTAGGGGACAGATTCTCTACAATGAGCAGTTCTTC. Translation: CASRGQILYNEQFF.

This chain uses TRBV5-6 with TRBJ1-4; 8 positions agree with TRBD1. Unmatched junction bases numbered 5, after V lost 4 bases and J lost 0 bases. The CDR3 totals 16 residues. The germline V gene encodes CDR1 SGHDT and CDR2 YYEEEE. CDR3 protein: CASSPNRGTTNEKLFF. DNA of the CDR3: TGTGCCAGCAGCCCAAACAGGGGGACAACTAATGAAAAACTGTTTTTT.

This clonotype was detected many times. The chain joins TRBV7-2 to TRBJ2-4; 10 nucleotides agree with TRBD2. Germline V lookup: CDR1 SGHTA, CDR2 FQGNSA. CDR3 length: 17 amino acids. The V and J ends lost 4 bases and 0 bases, in that order; junction bases with no gene match: 6. For the CDR3, the DNA is TGTGCCAGCAGCTGGCTAGCGGGAGCGGGAGCCAAAAACATTCAGTACTTC. It translates to CASSWLAGAGAKNIQYF.

This clonotype was detected ten times or more. This chain connects TRBV4-3 to TRBJ1-2, with D possibly matching TRBD1 (5 bases). From germline, CDR1 is LGHNA and CDR2 YSLEER. Deletions cut 0 bases from V and 5 bases from J, with 10 bases between. CDR3 length: 14 amino acids. The CDR3 DNA sequence: TGCGCCAGCAGCCAAGAGCCGGGACTTTATGGCTACACCTTC. This sequence encodes CASSQEPGLYGYTF.

This clonotype was counted many times. The chain carries TRBV6-5 and TRBJ1-2; D not resolved. Deletions cut 1 base from V and 5 bases from J, with 8 bases between. Germline V CDR1 and CDR2: MNHEY, SVGAGI. The CDR3 is 13 residues long. This CDR3 reads CASSYFPTYGYTF. The CDR3 DNA reads as TGTGCCAGCAGTTACTTTCCTACTTATGGCTACACCTTC.

Here the CDR3 DNA reads TGCGCCAGCAGTGAACTCTGGGGCAACACCGGGGAGCTGTTTTTT. Protein product: CASSELWGNTGELFF. This chain uses TRBV10-1 with TRBJ2-2; D possibly corresponds to TRBD1 (5 bases). The CDR3 length is 15 residues. Trimming cost V 3 bases and J 2 bases, with 10 bases left between them. CDR1 and CDR2 (germline): WNHNN, SYGVQD (reference sequence).

This clonotype was counted only a few times. The chain uses TRBV18 and TRBJ2-7, with unresolved D. Trimming took 3 bases from V and 6 from J, leaving 18 bases between them. The germline CDR1 and CDR2 sequences are KGHSH and LQKENI. The CDR3 runs to 15 residues. CDR3 in DNA: TGTGCCAGCTCACCCCAAAACAAACCCGATGGCGAGCAGTACTTC. This translates into CASSPQNKPDGEQYF.

This clonotype was counted at least ten times. A read error may account for a junction end that differs from germline. The chain employs TRBV7-9 and TRBJ1-2; 7 bases match TRBD1. Per germline, CDR1 SEHNR and CDR2 FQNEAQ (reference sequence). The CDR3 loop spans 12 amino acids. The CDR3 sequence is CASSSSPGQKHF. The DNA for the CDR3 is TGTGCCAGCAGCTCTTCACCGGGACAGAAACACTTC.

The chain recombines TRBV11-2 with TRBJ1-2; no clear D. Looked up from germline, CDR1 is SGHAT and CDR2 is FQNNGV. Deletions cut 1 base from V and 4 bases from J, with 10 bases between. This CDR3 region has 14 residues. Written as DNA, the CDR3 is TGTGCCAGCAGCTTAGGGGCCTCACTCTATGGCTACACCTTC. It yields the protein CASSLGASLYGYTF. The full variable domain, with the rest looked up from reference TRBV11-2 and TRBJ1-2, is EAGVAQSPRYKIIEKRQSVAFWCNPISGHATLYWYQQILGQGPKLLIQFQNNGVVDDSQLPKDRFSAERLKGVDSTLKIQPAKLEDSAVYLCASSLGASLYGYTFGSGTRLTVV.

The genes are TRBV12-3 or TRBV12-4 and TRBJ2-7; 12 nucleotides line up with TRBD2. After removal of 5 bases from V and 4 bases from J, the junction contained 6 bases not matched to a gene. The CDR3 has 15 residues. CDR3 residues: CASSTGLAGSYEQYF. In DNA form, the CDR3 reads TGTGCCAGCAGTACCGGACTAGCGGGAAGTTACGAGCAGTACTTC.

The V gene is TRBV11-3, the J gene TRBJ2-7; perhaps TRBD1 as D (5 bases). V lost 2 bases to trimming and J lost 2 bases, with 10 bases between them. The CDR3 is 14 residues long. Germline V gives CDR1 SGHNT, CDR2 YENEEA. CDR3 loop: CASSLNPGTYEQYF. CDR3 nucleotide sequence: TGTGCCAGCAGCTTAAACCCAGGGACCTACGAGCAGTACTTC.